The subject of this entry is one T cell receptor beta chain. No antigen is known for it. This entry comes from a study of cytomegalovirus exposure and HLA in healthy donors. Whole-study findings and limits: Per a later analysis, 15,000 to 20,000 TCR beta sequences showed association with HLA alleles at 0.05 false discovery rate. About 87% or about 30% of the time was how often most TCR beta V segments were productive, according to an earlier analysis. The study flagged about 150 TCR beta chains as cytomegalovirus-associated. The authors considered a cluster of highly shared sequence variants likely to be a sequencing artifact.

V lost 3 bases to trimming and J lost 5 bases; unmatched junction nucleotides: 9. Germline V CDR1 and CDR2: LNHNV, YYDKDF (reference sequence). The CDR3 extends over 16 amino acids. The primer mix had 60 Vbeta and 13 Jbeta primers. The protocol was immunoSEQ multiplex PCR, while the TCRdb copy is restricted to in-frame clones and leaves out a portion. The sample totals about 88,000 clones. Material for sequencing was PBMCs. The receptor was derived from a girl between 10 and 17 years old in good health and CMV-seropositive. The chain is built from TRBV15 and TRBJ1-5; 8 nucleotides agree with TRBD1. This CDR3 reads CATSRVDRGVYQPQHF. The CDR3 nucleotides are TGTGCCACCAGCAGGGTTGACAGGGGCGTCTATCAGCCCCAGCATTTT.